The rows below give T cell receptor beta chains drawn from one sample of a study of B cell selection in AIRE deficiency. Data came from immunoSEQ multiplex PCR; TCRdb stores just in-frame clones and leaves some out. Among 25,000 to 30,000 clones listed, about 95% were seen once. The sequenced sample consisted of CD4+CD127+ conventional T cells sorted from PBMCs. Receptors were obtained from a human donor in good health. CDR3s include the opening cysteine and the closing phenylalanine or tryptophan. Each record gives: V gene, D gene, clone size, J gene, CDR3 DNA, CDR3 protein. The D gene is left open where the match is weak. Not all rows give a size; the values are once, few, many and, for expanded clones, a class.

V gene: TRBV30; D gene: .; clone size: .; J gene: TRBJ1-1; CDR3 DNA: TGTGCCTGGAGTGTACCTGGGGGACAAGAAGCTTTCTTT; CDR3 protein: CAWSVPGGQEAFF
V gene: TRBV19; D gene: .; clone size: .; J gene: TRBJ2-2; CDR3 DNA: TGTGCCAGTACCCGGACAGGGAGGGACACCGGGGAGCTGTTTTTT; CDR3 protein: CASTRTGRDTGELFF
V gene: TRBV30; D gene: .; clone size: .; J gene: TRBJ1-2; CDR3 DNA: TGTGCCTGGAGTGGAGGGGAGGACAACATTCAGGGCTACACCTTC; CDR3 protein: CAWSGGEDNIQGYTF
V gene: TRBV6-1; D gene: .; clone size: .; J gene: TRBJ1-3; CDR3 DNA: TGTGCCAGCAGTGTAGACAGGATCTCTGGAAACACCATATATTTT; CDR3 protein: CASSVDRISGNTIYF
V gene: TRBV10-3; D gene: TRBD1; clone size: .; J gene: TRBJ2-1; CDR3 DNA: TGTGCCATCAGTGAAACGCCGGGACAGGGGAGGAATGAGCAGTTCTTC; CDR3 protein: CAISETPGQGRNEQFF
V gene: TRBV5-4; D gene: TRBD2; clone size: .; J gene: TRBJ2-7; CDR3 DNA: TGTGCCAGCAGCTTGAGCGGGAGGGCCTACGAGCAGTACTTC; CDR3 protein: CASSLSGRAYEQYF
V gene: TRBV11-3; D gene: .; clone size: .; J gene: TRBJ2-1; CDR3 DNA: TGTGCCAGCAGCCCAGGACCGAGGGATGAGCAGTTCTTC; CDR3 protein: CASSPGPRDEQFF
V gene: TRBV7-9; D gene: .; clone size: .; J gene: TRBJ2-6; CDR3 DNA: TGTGCCAGCAGCTTAACTCTACGGGGATATTCTGGGGCCAACGTCCTGACTTTC; CDR3 protein: CASSLTLRGYSGANVLTF
V gene: TRBV4-2; D gene: .; clone size: once; J gene: TRBJ1-4; CDR3 DNA: TGTGCCAGCAGCTTGGATCAGGGTATGAGGGAAAAACTGTTTTTT; CDR3 protein: CASSLDQGMREKLFF
V gene: TRBV25-1; D gene: TRBD2; clone size: once; J gene: TRBJ2-7; CDR3 DNA: TGTGCCAGCAGTGAATGGCTAGCGGGAGAGCAGTACTTC; CDR3 protein: CASSEWLAGEQYF
V gene: TRBV5-1; D gene: TRBD2; clone size: once; J gene: TRBJ2-1; CDR3 DNA: TGCGCCAGCAGTCTGGCGGGGGACGAGCAGTTCTTC; CDR3 protein: CASSLAGDEQFF
V gene: TRBV7-2; D gene: .; clone size: .; J gene: TRBJ2-5; CDR3 DNA: TGTGCCAGCAGCTTAGCGGGGGGAGAGACCCAGTACTTC; CDR3 protein: CASSLAGGETQYF
V gene: TRBV11-1; D gene: .; clone size: .; J gene: TRBJ2-1; CDR3 DNA: TGTGCCAGCAGTTATAGGGTAGCGGACCACAATGAGCAGTTCTTC; CDR3 protein: CASSYRVADHNEQFF
V gene: TRBV6-6; D gene: TRBD1; clone size: .; J gene: TRBJ2-7; CDR3 DNA: TGTGCCAGCAGGAATTGGGACAGACTAACTGACGAGCAGTACTTC; CDR3 protein: CASRNWDRLTDEQYF
V gene: TRBV11-2; D gene: .; clone size: .; J gene: TRBJ1-3; CDR3 DNA: TGTGCCAGCAGCTTAGATCCCGGGCAGGTCTCTGGAAACACCATATATTTT; CDR3 protein: CASSLDPGQVSGNTIYF
V gene: TRBV5-6; D gene: .; clone size: .; J gene: TRBJ1-3; CDR3 DNA: TGTGCCAGCAGCTGGGGTCGGGGGCCTGGAAACACCATATATTTT; CDR3 protein: CASSWGRGPGNTIYF
V gene: TRBV29-1; D gene: .; clone size: .; J gene: TRBJ2-3; CDR3 DNA: TGCAGCGTTGCGAGCAGGTCAACAGATACGCAGTATTTT; CDR3 protein: CSVASRSTDTQYF
V gene: TRBV2; D gene: TRBD1; clone size: once; J gene: TRBJ2-3; CDR3 DNA: TGTGCCAGCAGTGCCCTGACAGGGGGGACAGATACGCAGTATTTT; CDR3 protein: CASSALTGGTDTQYF
V gene: TRBV5-1; D gene: TRBD2; clone size: .; J gene: TRBJ2-5; CDR3 DNA: TGCGCCAGCAGCTTGGCCACCCACCTAGCGGCACAAGAGACCCAGTACTTC; CDR3 protein: CASSLATHLAAQETQYF